This record covers a single T cell receptor (beta chain). Its specificity is unknown. Primers: 60 Vbeta forward and 13 Jbeta reverse. Some clones are missing from TCRdb's copy, which holds only in-frame ones; the method was immunoSEQ multiplex PCR. This table lists about 200,000 clones. These data belong to a study of cytomegalovirus exposure and HLA in healthy donors. Study background: Prior work identified roughly 120 million unique TCR beta sequences in 150 million to 200 million T cells. Whole-study results and caveats: Some TCR beta chains (roughly 160 of them) were listed as cytomegalovirus-associated.

Sequencing was carried out using PBMCs. This sequence originates from a girl aged 2-10 years in good health and CMV-seropositive.

The CDR3 is CASSLSGQMNTEAFF. Here the CDR3 DNA reads TGCGCCAGCAGCCTGTCGGGACAGATGAACACTGAAGCTTTCTTT. The V and J genes are TRBV5-1 and TRBJ1-1, with 7 bases lining up with TRBD1. CDR3 size: 15 residues. V lost 4 bases to trimming and J lost 0 bases; unmatched junction nucleotides: 6. Germline V CDR1 and CDR2: SGHRS, YFSETQ. Complete variable domain (other parts from reference TRBV5-1 and TRBJ1-1): KAGVTQTPRYLIKTRGQQVTLSCSPISGHRSVSWYQQTPGQGLQFLFEYFSETQRNKGNFPGRFSGRQFSNSRSEMNVSTLELGDSALYLCASSLSGQMNTEAFFGQGTRLTVV.